Following are 2 T cell receptor beta chains from one sample sequenced in a study of blood T cells in healthy people across ages. Alongside a J-beta primer mix, a sample-barcoded 5' primer served in a second PCR lasting roughly 6 to 11 cycles. In TCRdb, the 5' RACE reads were re-called with MiXCR into one record per CDR3 protein. This table has fewer than 2 million distinct CDR3 sequences, 39% appearing once. The specimen sequenced was blood. The receptors come from a human donor in good health.

The chain employs TRBV4-3 and TRBJ2-3; D call uncertain. CDR1 and CDR2 (germline): LGHNA, YSLEER. Trimming took off 2 bases at V and 2 bases at J, with 8 bases between the two ends. The CDR3 consists of 14 residues. CDR3 coding DNA: TGCGCCAGCAGCCAAACGCTTCTCACAGATACGCAGTATTTT. The encoded protein is CASSQTLLTDTQYF.

The rearrangement joins TRBV12-3 or TRBV12-4 to TRBJ1-1; D possibly corresponds to TRBD1 (5 bases). V gave up 6 bases and J gave up 5 bases, with 10 bases separating them. The CDR3 consists of 12 residues. CDR3 DNA sequence: TGTGCCAGCAGATCGGGGGTGACTGAAGCTTTCTTT. As protein: CASRSGVTEAFF.